What follows describes a single T cell receptor beta chain. This CDR3 comprises 16 residues. With 5 bases removed from V and 3 bases from J, the gap between germline ends came to 14 bases. The data were taken from a study of T cells in Graves' hyperthyroidism and ophthalmopathy. From RNA transcripts, TCR beta CDR3 regions were amplified. First-round RT-PCR targeting the TCR CDR3 was performed with the HTBI primer set. MiXCR, run by TCRdb on the multiplex PCR reads, gives a single entry per CDR3 protein. This sample has 700,000 to 950,000 distinct CDR3 sequences, with roughly a third found just once. The V call is TRBV12-3 or TRBV12-4, the J call TRBJ2-6, with a weak D call TRBD1 (6 bases). The sequence derives from a woman between 40 and 55 years old with Graves' hyperthyroidism. The specimen was blood. The CDR3 DNA is TGTGCCAGCAGTCCCCAGGGGCTGGATGGGGCCAACGTCCTGACTTTC. Translated, it gives CASSPQGLDGANVLTF.